This paragraph reports one T cell receptor beta chain. As yet, its antigen is unknown. The data stem from a study of T cell responses to AZD1222 COVID-19 vaccine. Deletions cut 0 bases from V and 4 bases from J, with 12 bases between. The CDR3 has 15 residues. Germline V gene data show CDR1 as MNHEY and CDR2 as SMNVEV (reference sequence). The study's findings and limits: At study baseline, merely several AZD1222 recipients were seropositive.

Measured with immunoSEQ multiplex PCR; TCRdb has only the in-frame clones, and not every one. The sample lists more than 95,000 clones; 82% were seen once. This chain connects TRBV27 to TRBJ1-1; D unclear. This TCR came from an adult in good health. The sequences come from peripheral blood, collected on day 0 of AZD1222 vaccination. The CDR3 loop reads CASSLSSHKITEAFF. CDR3 nucleotide sequence: TGTGCCAGCAGTTTATCTAGTCACAAAATCACTGAAGCTTTCTTT.